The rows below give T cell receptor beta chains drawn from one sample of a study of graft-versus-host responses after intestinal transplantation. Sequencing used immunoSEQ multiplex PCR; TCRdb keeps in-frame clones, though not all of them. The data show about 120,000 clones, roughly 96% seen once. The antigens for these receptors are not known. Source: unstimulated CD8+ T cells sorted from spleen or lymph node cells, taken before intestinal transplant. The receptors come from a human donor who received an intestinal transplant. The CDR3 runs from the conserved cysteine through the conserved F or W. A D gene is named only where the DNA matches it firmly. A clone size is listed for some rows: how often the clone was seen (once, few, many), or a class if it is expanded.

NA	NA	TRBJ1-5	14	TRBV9	TGTGCCAGCAGCGCTGGGGCTTTCAATCAGCCCCAGCATTTT	CASSAGAFNQPQHF
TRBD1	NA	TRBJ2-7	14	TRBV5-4	TGTGCCAGCAGCTATTGGTCCGGGACAGACGAGCAGTACTTC	CASSYWSGTDEQYF
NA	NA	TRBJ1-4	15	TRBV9	TGTGCCAGCAGCGTTTCAGGGGCAACTAATGAAAAACTGTTTTTT	CASSVSGATNEKLFF
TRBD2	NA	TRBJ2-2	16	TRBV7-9	TGTGCCATCAGAACCCCGGGAGGGCCGCCGGACGGGGAGCTGTTTTTT	CAIRTPGGPPDGELFF
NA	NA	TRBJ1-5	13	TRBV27	TGTGCCAGCGGGCTCGTCTATAATCAGCCCCAGCATTTT	CASGLVYNQPQHF
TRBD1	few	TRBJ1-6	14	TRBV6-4	TGTGCCAGCAGTGAAGGGACAGGGTATTCACCCCTCCACTTT	CASSEGTGYSPLHF
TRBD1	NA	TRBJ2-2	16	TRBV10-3	TGTGCCATTGACTACGACCGGGACAGGGGGACCGGGGAGCTGTTTTTT	CAIDYDRDRGTGELFF
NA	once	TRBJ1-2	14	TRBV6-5	TGTGCCAGCAGTCCGAGATCAGAGACAGCGGGCTACACCTTC	CASSPRSETAGYTF
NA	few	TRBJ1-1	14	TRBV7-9	TGTGCCAGCAGCTTAATAAGGATGAACACTGAAGCTTTCTTT	CASSLIRMNTEAFF
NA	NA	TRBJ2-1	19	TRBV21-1	TGTGCCAGCAGCAAGGGATATTTGGGAGGGATCAACTCCTACAATGAGCAGTTCTTC	CASSKGYLGGINSYNEQFF
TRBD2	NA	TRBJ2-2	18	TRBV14	TGTGCCAGCAGCCAAGATTCAAGGACTAGCGGGTTCACCGGGGAGCTGTTTTTT	CASSQDSRTSGFTGELFF
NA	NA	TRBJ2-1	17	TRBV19	TGTGCCAGTAGTATCGGAGAGCGGCTGAGCTCCTACAATGAGCAGTTCTTC	CASSIGERLSSYNEQFF
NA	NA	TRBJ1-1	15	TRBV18	TGTGCCAGCTCACCTGCGGACACTCTGAACACTGAAGCTTTCTTT	CASSPADTLNTEAFF
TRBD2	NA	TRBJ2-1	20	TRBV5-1	TGCGCCAGCAGCTTGGCCGGCCGGCTCTGGGCTAGCGGTATCTACAATGAGCAGTTCTTC	CASSLAGRLWASGIYNEQFF
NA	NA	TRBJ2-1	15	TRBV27	TGTGCCAGCAGTTTATCCAGCGGGCCTTACAATGAGCAGTTCTTC	CASSLSSGPYNEQFF
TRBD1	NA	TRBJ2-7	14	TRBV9	TGTGCCAGCAGCACGGGACAGGGGGCGCGGGAGCAGTACTTC	CASSTGQGAREQYF
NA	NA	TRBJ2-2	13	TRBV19	TGTGCCAGTACCCCAGGGTTTACCGGGGAGCTGTTTTTT	CASTPGFTGELFF
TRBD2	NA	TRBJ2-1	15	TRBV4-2	TGTGCCAGCAGCCAAGAACTAGCGGGATGGACTGAGCAGTTCTTC	CASSQELAGWTEQFF
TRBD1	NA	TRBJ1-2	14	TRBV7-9	TGTGCCAGCAGCTTAGGACAGGGGGCCTATGGCTACACCTTC	CASSLGQGAYGYTF
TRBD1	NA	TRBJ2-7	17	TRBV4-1	TGCGCCAGCAGCCAAGGAAGCCCAGGACAGGGATCCTACGAGCAGTACTTC	CASSQGSPGQGSYEQYF
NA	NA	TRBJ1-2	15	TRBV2	TGTGCCAGCAGTGATAACCCCGACAGTTGGTATGGCTACACCTTC	CASSDNPDSWYGYTF
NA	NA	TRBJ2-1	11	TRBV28	TGTGCCACTTTATCCTACAATGAGCAGTTCTTC	CATLSYNEQFF
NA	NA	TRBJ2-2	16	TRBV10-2	TGCGCCAGCAGTGACTGGTCCAGTCGGAACACCGGGGAGCTGTTTTTT	CASSDWSSRNTGELFF
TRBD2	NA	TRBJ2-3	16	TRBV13	TGTGCCAGCAGCTTTGTTACGGGAGGGGGTACAGATACGCAGTATTTT	CASSFVTGGGTDTQYF
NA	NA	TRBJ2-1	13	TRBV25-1	TGTGCCAGCAGTGGGGGGGGGCCCAATGAGCAGTTCTTC	CASSGGGPNEQFF
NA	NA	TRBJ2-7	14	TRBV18	TGTGCCAGCTCACCACGGGGGGAGCCCTACGAGCAGTACTTC	CASSPRGEPYEQYF
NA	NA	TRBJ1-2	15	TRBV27	TGTGCCAGCAGTTTCCGGCAGTCTTCTAACTATGGCTACACCTTC	CASSFRQSSNYGYTF
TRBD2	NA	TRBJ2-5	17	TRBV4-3	TGCGCCAGCAGCCAACGGATGACTAGCGGGACCCAAGAGACCCAGTACTTC	CASSQRMTSGTQETQYF
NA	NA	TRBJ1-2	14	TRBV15	TGTGCCACCAGTCTACAGGACGGCGACTATGGCTACACCTTC	CATSLQDGDYGYTF
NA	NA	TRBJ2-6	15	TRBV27	TGTGCCAGCAGTCCCAGGGTGTCTGGGGCCAACGTCCTGACTTTC	CASSPRVSGANVLTF
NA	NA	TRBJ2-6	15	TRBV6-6	TGTGCCAGCAGTTACACGGGTAGGGGGGCCAACGTCCTGACTTTC	CASSYTGRGANVLTF
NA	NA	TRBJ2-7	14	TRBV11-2	TGTGCCAGCAGCGAGCCGGGACGTTCCTACGAGCAGTACTTC	CASSEPGRSYEQYF
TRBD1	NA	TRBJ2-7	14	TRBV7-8	TGTGCCAGCAGCCAGGGACAGGGGGACTACGAGCAGTACTTC	CASSQGQGDYEQYF
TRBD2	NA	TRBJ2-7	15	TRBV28	TGTGCCAGCAGTTGGCCGGCTAGCGGGAGCTACGAGCAGTACTTC	CASSWPASGSYEQYF
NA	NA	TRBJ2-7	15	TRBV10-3	TGTGCCATCAGAATATCTCTTACAGGAACCTACGAGCAGTACTTC	CAIRISLTGTYEQYF
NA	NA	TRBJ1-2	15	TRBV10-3	TGTGCCATCAGTGAGTCGTATGAAGCTAACTATGGCTACACCTTC	CAISESYEANYGYTF
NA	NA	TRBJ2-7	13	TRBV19	TGTGCCAGTAGTATAGCCCCGGACTACGAGCAGTACTTC	CASSIAPDYEQYF
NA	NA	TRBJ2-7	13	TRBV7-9	TGTGCCAGCAGCCCCGTTACTAGCTACGAGCAGTACTTC	CASSPVTSYEQYF
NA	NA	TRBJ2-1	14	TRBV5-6	TGTGCCAGCAGCTTTTCCTCAATTTACAATGAGCAGTTCTTC	CASSFSSIYNEQFF
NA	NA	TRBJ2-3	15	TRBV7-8	TGTGCCAGCAGCTTTTTCGGGGGCGTCGGAGATACGCAGTATTTT	CASSFFGGVGDTQYF
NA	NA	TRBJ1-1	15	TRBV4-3	TGCGCCAGCAGCCAAGCCCTCGCGGGGAACACTGAAGCTTTCTTT	CASSQALAGNTEAFF
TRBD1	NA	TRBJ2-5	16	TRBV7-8	TGTGCCAGCAGCTTAGTTGGGACAGCACGGGCAGAGACCCAGTACTTC	CASSLVGTARAETQYF
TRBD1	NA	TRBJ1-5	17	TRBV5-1	TGCGCCAGCCGTCGTCGAGACAGGGATAAGAGCAATCAGCCCCAGCATTTT	CASRRRDRDKSNQPQHF
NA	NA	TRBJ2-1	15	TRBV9	TGTGCCAGCAGCGTAGACGGGGGCTCCTACAATGAGCAGTTCTTC	CASSVDGGSYNEQFF
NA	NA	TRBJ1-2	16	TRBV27	TGTGCCAGCAGTTTATCGATCCAAGGCGCCTCCTATGGCTACACCTTC	CASSLSIQGASYGYTF
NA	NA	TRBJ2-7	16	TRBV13	TGTGCCAGCAGGGCAGGGGTTGGCGGAGACTCCTACGAGCAGTACTTC	CASRAGVGGDSYEQYF
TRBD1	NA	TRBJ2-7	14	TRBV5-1	TGCGCCAGCAGGCCCGGGACAGGGGTCTACGAGCAGTACTTC	CASRPGTGVYEQYF
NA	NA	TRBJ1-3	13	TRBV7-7	TGTGCCGTCTCAACAGGGAATGGAAACACCATATATTTT	CAVSTGNGNTIYF